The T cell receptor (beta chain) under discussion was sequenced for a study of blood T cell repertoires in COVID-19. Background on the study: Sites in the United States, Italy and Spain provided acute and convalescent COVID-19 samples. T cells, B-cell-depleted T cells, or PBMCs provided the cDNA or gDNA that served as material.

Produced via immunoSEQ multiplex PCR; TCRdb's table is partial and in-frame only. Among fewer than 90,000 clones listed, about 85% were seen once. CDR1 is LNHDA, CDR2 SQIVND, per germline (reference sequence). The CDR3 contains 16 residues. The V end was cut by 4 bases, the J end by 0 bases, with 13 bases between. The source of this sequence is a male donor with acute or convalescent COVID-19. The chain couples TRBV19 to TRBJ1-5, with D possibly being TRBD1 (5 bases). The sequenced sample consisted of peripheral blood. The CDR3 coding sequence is TGTGCCAGTAGTACGACGGCCGACAGTAGCAATCAGCCCCAGCATTTT. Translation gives CASSTTADSSNQPQHF.